This record concerns one TCR beta chain sequence. Its specificity is not known. The data were taken from a study of blood T cells in healthy people across ages. Notes on the study in general: Measured against age, TCR beta diversity per million T cells decreased in a roughly linear manner.

Germline V gene sequence: CDR1 DFQATT, CDR2 SNEGSKA (reference sequence). This CDR3 is built from 18 residues. Trimming cost V 3 bases and J 0 bases, with 22 bases left between them. A J-beta primer mix and a sample-barcoded 5' primer were used in a second PCR of roughly 7 to 12 cycles. Paired-end reads containing CDR3 totaled no fewer than 2.5 million for each sample. TCRdb re-called the 5' RACE reads with MiXCR, one entry per CDR3 protein. The data hold roughly 2 million distinct CDR3 sequences, with 40% to 55% observed a single time. This clonotype originated in a woman aged 40 to 50 in good health. The chain joins TRBV20-1 to TRBJ2-3; maybe TRBD1 (5 bases). The sample taken for sequencing was blood. The CDR3 loop reads CSARDDSSDPLSTDTQYF. CDR3 nucleotides: TGCAGTGCTAGGGATGACAGCTCCGACCCCCTTAGCACAGATACGCAGTATTTT.